One and the same sample provided the 2 T cell receptor beta chains below, sequenced in a study of PD-1 blockade in mismatch repair-deficient tumors (dated by TCRdb to the late 2010s). To prepare the library, the immunoSEQ multiplex PCR assay was applied. TCRdb provides this immuneACCESS table in a form limited to in-frame rearrangements. Some clones are lacking; in checked studies, under half of them reflect an unresolved V gene, and why the rest are absent is not known. The sample table holds more than 95,000 clones, of which about 85% were seen once. Around an eighth of the sample comes from the top ten. The sample in question was peripheral blood, obtained 44 weeks after starting pembrolizumab. The receptor set was obtained from an adult with mismatch repair-deficient cancer.

The count of this clone is one. This rearrangement joins TRBV6-5 to TRBJ2-1; 10 bases fit TRBD2. Germline-derived CDR1 and CDR2 are MNHEY and SVGAGI. CDR3 size: 16 residues. The junction had 4 bases not matched to a gene; V was cut back by 0 bases and J by 5 bases. The CDR3 sequence is CASSYSIAGGNNEQFF. The DNA for the CDR3 is TGTGCCAGCAGTTACTCGATAGCGGGAGGCAACAATGAGCAGTTCTTC.

The chain employs TRBV4-3 and TRBJ2-7, with TRBD1 identical over 12 bases. The CDR3 is 15 residues long. Germline CDR1 LGHNA, CDR2 YSLEER. Trimming removed 6 bases from V and 2 bases from J; junction bases left unmatched: 5. CDR3 amino acids: CASSRDRGLAYEQYF. CDR3 coding DNA: TGCGCCAGCAGTCGGGACAGGGGGCTTGCCTACGAGCAGTACTTC.